This T cell receptor beta chain originates from a study of T cell repertoires in cytomegalovirus infection. The overall study: Indications came from public TCR beta signatures; they pointed to CMV infection and to a matching HLA type. Whole-study results and caveats: The study found HLA-C-restricted CMV-specific TCR beta clonotypes dominating the ex vivo response. The cumulative frequency of public TCR beta families identified carriers of CMV plus the relevant HLA.

V trimming: 4 bases; J trimming: 15 bases; junction bases outside the gene matches: 12. The CDR3 is 15 residues long. From germline, CDR1 is SGHTA and CDR2 FQGNSA. A note on this clonotype: Its antigen is undetermined. A much larger clone differs by one base, so this may be a read error.

TCRdb processed the reads anew with MiXCR; each CDR3 protein has one entry. The data hold 310,000 or so distinct CDR3 sequences, with approximately 25% observed a single time. Material: cultured PBMCs, obtained from culture after CMV antigen stimulation. The receptor comes from a human donor in good health (CMV status not recorded). Some clones in this sample may be carry-over from other donors' samples. The rearrangement joins TRBV7-2 to TRBJ2-1, with 13 bases matching TRBD2. The CDR3 DNA is TGTGCCAGCAGCTCAGGGGGACTAGCGGGGAAAGGTCGGTTCTTC. This codes for CASSSGGLAGKGRFF.